A selection of T cell receptor beta chains follows, all from one sample in a study of cytomegalovirus exposure and HLA in healthy donors. The data were produced by immunoSEQ multiplex PCR, yet TCRdb's version contains in-frame clones alone and is incomplete. The sample records over 200,000 clones, nearly 90% being singletons. Sequences were obtained from PBMCs. The receptors originated from a woman aged 18-30 years in good health and CMV-seronegative. Each CDR3 is given with its conserved first and last residue. D genes are given only for firm matches. The size field is filled for only some rows; it gives once, few, many or a size class.

v_call,d_call,j_call,clone_size,cdr3_nt,cdr3_aa
TRBV6-4,-,TRBJ1-2,once,TGTGCCAGCAGAGGAGGGCAGAGCAGGAGCTACACCTTC,CASRGGQSRSYTF
TRBV4-2,-,TRBJ1-5,-,TGTGCCAGCAGCCAAGATCAGAGGGCAAGTCAGCCCCAGCATTTT,CASSQDQRASQPQHF
TRBV5-4,TRBD2,TRBJ2-1,-,TGTGCTAACCACTTGAGCGGGGGGCCTTACAATGAGCAGTTCTTC,CANHLSGGPYNEQFF
TRBV4-3,-,TRBJ1-3,-,TGCGCCAGCAGCCAAGAAGAGGAATCTGGAAACACCATATATTTT,CASSQEEESGNTIYF
TRBV9,TRBD1,TRBJ1-2,once,TGTGCCAGCAGCGTGAATATGGACAGGATGCATGGCTACACCTTC,CASSVNMDRMHGYTF
TRBV27,-,TRBJ1-4,-,TGTGCCAGCAGCTCCGACAGGACCGGGGAAAAACTGTTTTTT,CASSSDRTGEKLFF
TRBV5-1,-,TRBJ2-7,-,TGCGCCAGCAGCTGGCAGGGGGGAGTTGCTTCCGAGCAGTACTTC,CASSWQGGVASEQYF
TRBV7-6,-,TRBJ1-6,-,TGTGCCAGCAGCTTATCGCCAGGGGAACCCCTCCACTTT,CASSLSPGEPLHF
TRBV9,-,TRBJ1-5,-,TGTGCCAGCAGCCCATCCCATCTACAGGGATCTCAGCCCCAGCATTTT,CASSPSHLQGSQPQHF
TRBV7-3,-,TRBJ2-7,-,TGTGCCAGCAGCTTTGAGGGCAGCCGTACGGACGAGCAGTACTTC,CASSFEGSRTDEQYF
TRBV6-5,-,TRBJ1-2,-,TGTGCCAGCAGTCTTCGTTCAGGGCAGGTCTATGGCTACACCTTC,CASSLRSGQVYGYTF
TRBV6-6,-,TRBJ2-1,few,TGTGCCAGCTGTAAGGCGGCCTCCTACAATGAGCAGTTCTTC,CASCKAASYNEQFF
TRBV6-1,-,TRBJ1-5,few,TGTGCCAGCACAACGGACTATAGCAATCAGCCCCAGCATTTT,CASTTDYSNQPQHF
TRBV7-6,-,TRBJ2-3,-,TGTGCCAGCAGCTTAGAGGCGGGGTCCACAGATACGCAGTATTTT,CASSLEAGSTDTQYF
TRBV6-5,-,TRBJ2-1,once,TGTGCCAGCAGTTACTCGAGTGGGCCCTCCTACAATGAGCAGTTCTTC,CASSYSSGPSYNEQFF
TRBV10-3,TRBD1,TRBJ1-5,-,TGTGCCATCTCATCAGGGGGGCAGCCCCAGCATTTT,CAISSGGQPQHF
TRBV2,TRBD1,TRBJ2-2,-,TGTGCCAGCAGTGAACCCAGGGGGCGTGTGGCCGGGGAGCTGTTTTTT,CASSEPRGRVAGELFF
TRBV5-4,-,TRBJ2-7,-,TGTGCCAGCACCTCGCTAGCGACACCCTACGAGCAGTACTTC,CASTSLATPYEQYF
TRBV15,TRBD1,TRBJ1-2,-,TGTGCCACCAGTGGCAGGGGGAGCGTCTATGGCTACACCTTC,CATSGRGSVYGYTF
TRBV13,TRBD1,TRBJ2-4,-,TGTGCCAGCAGCGGCACAGGGGGCCGATACATTCAGTACTTC,CASSGTGGRYIQYF
TRBV28,TRBD2,TRBJ2-7,-,TGTGCCAGCAGTTTCCCGAGGGAGCGGGGGGGCAATGACTACGAGCAGTACTTC,CASSFPRERGGNDYEQYF
TRBV27,-,TRBJ1-2,-,TGTGCCAGCAGTTTAAAGTCGGGGGTAGCTAACTATGGCTACACCTTC,CASSLKSGVANYGYTF
TRBV25-1,-,TRBJ1-4,-,TGTGCCAGCAGTGACGCGAACAGGGAAAAACTGTTTTTT,CASSDANREKLFF
TRBV28,-,TRBJ2-1,-,TGTGCCAGCAGGATACAGGGAGGGGGGGGCAATGAGCAGTTCTTC,CASRIQGGGGNEQFF
TRBV18,TRBD1,TRBJ1-3,-,TGTGCCAGCTCACGACAGGGCGACCCTGGAAACACCATATATTTT,CASSRQGDPGNTIYF
TRBV7-9,-,TRBJ1-5,few,TGTGCCAGCAGCGTTACAGGGCCAGGGGATCAGCCCCAGCATTTT,CASSVTGPGDQPQHF
TRBV4-1,-,TRBJ1-5,few,TGCGCCAGCAGCCAAGCCATGAGGGCAACGAGCAATCAGCCCCAGCATTTT,CASSQAMRATSNQPQHF
TRBV6-5,TRBD1,TRBJ1-1,once,TGTGCCAGCAGTTACTCGACAGGGGCCGACCGATTTGAAGCTTTCTTT,CASSYSTGADRFEAFF
TRBV27,TRBD1,TRBJ1-1,-,TGTGCCAGCAGATGGACAGGGATAACTGAAGCTTTCTTT,CASRWTGITEAFF
TRBV2,-,TRBJ2-3,-,TGTGCCAGCAGTGGAACTACTAGCACAGATACGCAGTATTTT,CASSGTTSTDTQYF
TRBV6-5,-,TRBJ2-3,once,TGTGCCAGCAGCCTTACGACAGGCACAGATACGCAGTATTTT,CASSLTTGTDTQYF
TRBV27,TRBD1,TRBJ1-1,-,TGTGCCAGCAGTTCCGACAGGGGCCGGTGGAACACTGAAGCTTTCTTT,CASSSDRGRWNTEAFF
TRBV27,-,TRBJ2-2,-,TGTGCCAGCAGTTTCCTCAACACCGGGGAGCTGTTTTTT,CASSFLNTGELFF
TRBV7-6,TRBD2,TRBJ2-1,-,TGTGCCAGCAGCCCACTAGCGGGGGGGCCCAATGAGCAGTTCTTC,CASSPLAGGPNEQFF
TRBV4-1,-,TRBJ1-5,-,TGCGCCAGCAGCCAACACGACACCTATCAGCCCCAGCATTTT,CASSQHDTYQPQHF
TRBV7-9,TRBD1,TRBJ1-5,-,TGTGCCAGCAGCACAGGGGGTACTACCGGGCAGCCCCAGCATTTT,CASSTGGTTGQPQHF
TRBV11-2,-,TRBJ2-7,-,TGTGCCAGCGGGGGCAGCGTGGGGCGAAACTACGAGCAGTACTTC,CASGGSVGRNYEQYF
TRBV7-2,-,TRBJ1-1,-,TGTGCCAGCAGCTTAGCCCGATTAGGGGACACCACTAACACTGAAGCTTTCTTT,CASSLARLGDTTNTEAFF
TRBV28,TRBD2,TRBJ2-7,-,TGTGCCAGCAGCAGACTAGCGGGGGGCTCCTACGAGCAGTACTTC,CASSRLAGGSYEQYF
TRBV27,TRBD1,TRBJ2-4,-,TGTGCCAGCAGTTTATACCGGGACAGAGAAAACATTCAGTACTTC,CASSLYRDRENIQYF
TRBV5-4,TRBD1,TRBJ1-2,-,TGTGCCAGCAGCCAGGACAGGGGATCCTATGGCTACACCTTC,CASSQDRGSYGYTF
TRBV19,-,TRBJ2-3,-,TGTGCCAGCAGCGGCCCGGCCGATACGCAGTATTTT,CASSGPADTQYF
TRBV5-1,-,TRBJ2-2,-,TGCGCCAGCAGCTTGGCCGGGGTGGGGGCACCCAACACCGGGGAGCTGTTTTTT,CASSLAGVGAPNTGELFF
TRBV10-2,TRBD1,TRBJ1-2,-,TGCGCCAGCAGCAGGACAGGGGGAAATTATGGCTACACCTTC,CASSRTGGNYGYTF
TRBV14,-,TRBJ1-1,few,TGTGCCAGCAGCCAAGTGAGGGGGAAGAACACTGAAGCTTTCTTT,CASSQVRGKNTEAFF
TRBV28,TRBD2,TRBJ2-1,-,TGTGCCAGCAGGCAACTCGGGGCGGGGGGCTTTAATGAGCAGTTCTTC,CASRQLGAGGFNEQFF
TRBV14,TRBD2,TRBJ2-3,-,TGTGCCAGCAGCCAAGAGCCTGGGGGGGTAAGGCCAGATACGCAGTATTTT,CASSQEPGGVRPDTQYF
TRBV28,-,TRBJ1-2,-,TGTGCCAGCAGCCTCGACAGGTACGGCTACACCTTC,CASSLDRYGYTF
TRBV27,TRBD1,TRBJ1-1,-,TGTGCCAGCCTTCCCGGACAGGGGGCAAGTAACACTGAAGCTTTCTTT,CASLPGQGASNTEAFF
TRBV7-3,TRBD2,TRBJ2-3,-,TGTGCCAGCAGCGCCGCCGGCGGGGGGCCCACAGATACGCAGTATTTT,CASSAAGGGPTDTQYF
TRBV9,TRBD1,TRBJ1-1,-,TGTGCCAGCAGCGGGGGACAGGGAGGGTCGAACACTGAAGCTTTCTTT,CASSGGQGGSNTEAFF
TRBV7-2,-,TRBJ2-1,-,TGTGCCAGCAGCCTCGACAGTAGTGGGGTCAATGAGCAGTTCTTC,CASSLDSSGVNEQFF
TRBV19,TRBD1,TRBJ1-1,-,TGTGCCAGTACACCCCGTAGGGACAGGGAAGCTTTCTTT,CASTPRRDREAFF